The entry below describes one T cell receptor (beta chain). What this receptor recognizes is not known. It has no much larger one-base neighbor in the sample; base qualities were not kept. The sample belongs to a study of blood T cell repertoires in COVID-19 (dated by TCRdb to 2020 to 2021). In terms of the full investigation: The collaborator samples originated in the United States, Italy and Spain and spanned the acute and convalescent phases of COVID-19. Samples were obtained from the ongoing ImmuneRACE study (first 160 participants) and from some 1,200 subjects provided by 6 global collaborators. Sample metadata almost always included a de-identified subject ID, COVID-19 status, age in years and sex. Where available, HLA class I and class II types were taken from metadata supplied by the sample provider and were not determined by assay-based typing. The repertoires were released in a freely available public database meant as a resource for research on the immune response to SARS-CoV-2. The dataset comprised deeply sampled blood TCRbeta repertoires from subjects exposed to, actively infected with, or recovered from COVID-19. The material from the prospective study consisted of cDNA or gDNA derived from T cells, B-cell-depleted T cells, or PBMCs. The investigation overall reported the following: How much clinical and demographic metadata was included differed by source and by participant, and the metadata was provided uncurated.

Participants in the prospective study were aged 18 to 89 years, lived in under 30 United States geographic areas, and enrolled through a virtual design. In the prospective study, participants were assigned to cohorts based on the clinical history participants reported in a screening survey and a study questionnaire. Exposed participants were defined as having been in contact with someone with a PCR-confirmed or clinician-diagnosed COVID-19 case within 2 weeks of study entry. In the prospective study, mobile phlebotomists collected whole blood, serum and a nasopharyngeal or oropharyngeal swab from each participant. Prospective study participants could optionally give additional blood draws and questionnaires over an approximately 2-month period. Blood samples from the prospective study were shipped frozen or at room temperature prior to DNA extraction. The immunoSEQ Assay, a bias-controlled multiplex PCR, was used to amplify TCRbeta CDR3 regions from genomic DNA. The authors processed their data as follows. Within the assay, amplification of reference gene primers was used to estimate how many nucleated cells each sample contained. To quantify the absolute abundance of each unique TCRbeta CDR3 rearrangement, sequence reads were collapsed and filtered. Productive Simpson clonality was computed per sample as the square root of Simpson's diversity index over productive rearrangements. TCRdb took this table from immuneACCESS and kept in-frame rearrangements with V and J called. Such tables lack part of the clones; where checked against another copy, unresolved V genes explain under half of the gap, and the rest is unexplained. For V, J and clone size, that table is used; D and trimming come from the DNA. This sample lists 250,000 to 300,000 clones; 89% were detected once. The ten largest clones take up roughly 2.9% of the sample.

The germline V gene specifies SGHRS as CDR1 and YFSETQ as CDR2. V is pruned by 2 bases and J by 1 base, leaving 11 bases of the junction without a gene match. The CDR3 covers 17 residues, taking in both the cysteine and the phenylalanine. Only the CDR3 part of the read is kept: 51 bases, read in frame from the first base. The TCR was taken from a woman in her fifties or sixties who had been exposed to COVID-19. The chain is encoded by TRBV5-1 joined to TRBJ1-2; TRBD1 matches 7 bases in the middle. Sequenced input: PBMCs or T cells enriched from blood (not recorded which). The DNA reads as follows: TGCGCCAGCAGCTTATCTCCCACAGGGGCCGATAACTATGGCTACACCTTC. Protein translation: CASSLSPTGADNYGYTF.